This TCR beta chain was documented in a study of memory CD4+ T cells and cytomegalovirus serostatus. At the level of the study: Healthy Belgian adult donors included about nine CMV-positive and some 25 CMV-negative people.

Single viable CD3+CD4+CD8-CD45RO+ cells were sorted as the memory CD4+ T cells. Serostatus was set by detecting CMV pp150, pp28, p38, p52 IgG. General observations from the study: Each of some 67 CMV-associated TCRbeta sequences occurred in one to five individuals.

As for this clone: Its specificity is not known. One junction end disagrees with the germline gene, perhaps due to a read error.

Germline V gene sequence: CDR1 SSHAT, CDR2 FNYEAQ (reference sequence). CDR3 length: 16 amino acids. Original analysis: After removing out-of-frame reads, over 2 million distinct TCRbeta sequences remained. Here immunoSEQ multiplex PCR was the method, and the copy in TCRdb shows in-frame clones only, minus some. The DNA gave D and trimming, while V, J and clone size come from that table. The sample lists about 58,000 clones, less than 85% occurring once. Sequenced: memory CD4+ T cells from blood. This sequence was found in an adult in good health and CMV-seronegative. Some clones in this sample may be carry-over from other donors' samples. This rearrangement joins TRBV7-7 to TRBJ2-1, with 10 bases aligning to TRBD2. The CDR3 reads CASSRVAGGGYNEQFF. Here the CDR3 DNA reads TGTGCTAGCAGTAGAGTAGCGGGAGGCGGGTACAATGAGCAGTTCTTC.